This TCR beta chain appears in the sequencing data of a study of OX40 agonist ivuxolimab in advanced cancers. Study at large: The patients' treatment was ivuxolimab, an agonistic anti-OX40 (CD134) antibody.

Sequenced by immunoSEQ multiplex PCR; TCRdb stores in-frame clones only, minus some. There are roughly 81,000 clones in the sample; roughly 85% occur only once, and roughly 5.5% lies in the top ten. This clone was recorded once. The CDR3 is 12 residues long. Germline V gene data show CDR1 as WNHNN and CDR2 as SYGVQD (reference sequence). The V and J ends lost 8 bases and 3 bases respectively, with 10 bases between them. This material consisted of CD4+ or CD8+ T cells sorted from blood, taken in a trial of the OX40 agonist ivuxolimab. This chain joins TRBV10-1 and TRBJ1-1; tentatively, D is TRBD1 (5 bases). The origin of this receptor is an adult with an advanced solid tumor such as melanoma, head and neck, liver or kidney cancer. The CDR3 DNA follows: TGCGCCAGCCGGGACGTTCACACTGAAGCTTTCTTT. Amino acid sequence: CASRDVHTEAFF.